These 3 T cell receptor beta chains were all obtained from the same sample, sequenced in a study of cytomegalovirus exposure and HLA in healthy donors. With 60 Vbeta and 13 Jbeta primers, the PCR was carried out. The method was immunoSEQ multiplex PCR; TCRdb's version includes in-frame clones alone and lacks a portion of them. The table shows 75,000 to 100,000 clones, with around 79% occurring only once. Source material: PBMCs. The receptors here all came from a woman aged 65 to 85 in good health and CMV-seropositive.

This clone was counted only a few times. This same CDR3 is encoded by further DNA sequences in the sample. The J gene is TRBJ2-3, the V gene TRBV6-4; TRBD2 might be the D (6 bases). This CDR3 region has 15 residues. The ends were cut back, 0 bases at V and 0 bases at J, with 7 bases in the middle. Per the germline V gene, CDR1 is MRHNA and CDR2 is SNTAGT. DNA of the CDR3: TGTGCCAGCAGTGACTCAGGGAGGAGCACAGATACGCAGTATTTT. Residues: CASSDSGRSTDTQYF.

The table lists this clone with a few counts. This chain uses TRBV7-9 with TRBJ1-1; 8 bases agree with TRBD1. J gave up 2 bases and V 7 bases, and 6 bases lay outside the gene matches. Germline lookup yields CDR1 SEHNR and CDR2 FQNEAQ (reference sequence). The CDR3 covers 14 residues. CDR3 region: CASIVGQGNTEAFF. The CDR3 region has the DNA TGTGCCAGCATCGTAGGACAGGGAAACACTGAAGCTTTCTTT.

The chain uses TRBV15 and TRBJ2-7; 7 bases agree with TRBD1. The junction had 16 bases not matched to a gene; V was cut back by 5 bases and J by 6 bases. Germline CDR1 and CDR2: LNHNV and YYDKDF (reference sequence). The CDR3 runs 16 residues. CDR3 nucleotides: TGTGCCACCAGCCCTGATCTGACAGGGATTCAAGGCGAGCAGTACTTC. The encoded protein is CATSPDLTGIQGEQYF.